The entry that follows covers one TCR beta chain sequence. Germline CDR1 is SGHNT and CDR2 is YYREEE (reference sequence). The V gene lost 4 bases and the J gene lost 2 bases, with 12 bases spanning the gap. This CDR3 contains 14 residues. This specimen comes from a study of molecular identifiers for immune sequencing clone quantification. Naive CD8 T cells were sorted as CD8+CD4-CCR7+CD45RA+. In TCRdb, the PCR reads were re-called with MiXCR into one record per CDR3 protein. The sample lists around 480,000 distinct CDR3 sequences, about a fifth occurring once. The sequence was obtained from a human donor in good health. Some libraries in this study had Jurkat cell RNA spiked in. Sequencing used naive CD8+ T cells from blood, with Jurkat cell RNA spiked in. Sample subset: FACS-sorted CD8+CD4-CCR7+CD45RA+ naive T cells. The genes are TRBV5-4 and TRBJ2-5, with D possibly TRBD1 on 7 matching bases. The DNA for the CDR3 is TGTGCCAGCAGCGCGGGACAGTATCAAGAGACCCAGTACTTC. It encodes CASSAGQYQETQYF. Full variable domain (remainder filled in from reference TRBV5-4 and TRBJ2-5): ETGVTQSPTHLIKTRGQQVTLRCSSQSGHNTVSWYQQALGQGPQFIFQYYREEENGRGNFPPRFSGLQFPNYSSELNVNALELDDSALYLCASSAGQYQETQYFGPGTRLLVL.